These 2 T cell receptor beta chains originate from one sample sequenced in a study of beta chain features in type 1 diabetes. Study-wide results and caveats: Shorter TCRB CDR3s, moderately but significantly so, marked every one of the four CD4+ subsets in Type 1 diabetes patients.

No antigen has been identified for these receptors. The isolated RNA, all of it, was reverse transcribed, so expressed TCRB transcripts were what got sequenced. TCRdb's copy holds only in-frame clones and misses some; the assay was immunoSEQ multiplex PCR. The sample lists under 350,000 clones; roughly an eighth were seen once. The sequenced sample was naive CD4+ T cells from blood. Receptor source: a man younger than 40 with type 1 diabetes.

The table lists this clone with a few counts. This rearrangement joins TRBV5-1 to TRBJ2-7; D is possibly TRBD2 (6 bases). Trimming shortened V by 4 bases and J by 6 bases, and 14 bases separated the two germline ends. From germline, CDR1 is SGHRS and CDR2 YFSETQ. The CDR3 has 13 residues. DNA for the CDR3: TGCGCCAGCAGCCTCTCATTGGGGGGCGAGCAGTACTTC. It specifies CASSLSLGGEQYF.

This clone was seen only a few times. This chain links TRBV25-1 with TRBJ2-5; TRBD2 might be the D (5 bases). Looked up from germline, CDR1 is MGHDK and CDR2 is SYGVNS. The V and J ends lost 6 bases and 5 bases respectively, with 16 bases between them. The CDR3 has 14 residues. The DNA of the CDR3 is TGTGCCAGCAGGGACTCCCGGGATGTGGAGACCCAGTACTTC. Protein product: CASRDSRDVETQYF.